This T cell receptor beta chain was recorded in a study of cytomegalovirus exposure and HLA in healthy donors. Study findings and constraints: In vitro checks showed that a few CMV-associated chains really do target CMV antigens. Most sequenced TCRs were rare (though some public TCRs occurred in many donors).

In its sample, this clone was seen a few times. Antigen specificity is unknown. Repertoires were generated with immunoSEQ multiplex PCR, while TCRdb's copy carries only in-frame clones and drops some. Seen here are roughly 200,000 clones, approximately 84% observed once, and the top ten hold 2.5% to 3%. Trimming at V came to 1 base and at J to 5 bases, leaving 13 bases not matched to a gene. The CDR3 length is 17 residues. The germline V gene has CDR1 SGHRS and CDR2 YFSETQ. This TCR derives from a woman younger than 35 in good health and CMV-seropositive. The sequencing sample was made of PBMCs. This chain uses TRBV5-1 with TRBJ2-3; 7 nucleotides line up with TRBD2. CDR3 sequence reads: CASSLNGLSGVIDTQYF. CDR3 sequence (DNA): TGCGCCAGCAGCTTGAATGGGTTGAGCGGGGTGATAGATACGCAGTATTTT. Complete variable domain (other parts from reference TRBV5-1 and TRBJ2-3): KAGVTQTPRYLIKTRGQQVTLSCSPISGHRSVSWYQQTPGQGLQFLFEYFSETQRNKGNFPGRFSGRQFSNSRSEMNVSTLELGDSALYLCASSLNGLSGVIDTQYFGPGTRLTVL.